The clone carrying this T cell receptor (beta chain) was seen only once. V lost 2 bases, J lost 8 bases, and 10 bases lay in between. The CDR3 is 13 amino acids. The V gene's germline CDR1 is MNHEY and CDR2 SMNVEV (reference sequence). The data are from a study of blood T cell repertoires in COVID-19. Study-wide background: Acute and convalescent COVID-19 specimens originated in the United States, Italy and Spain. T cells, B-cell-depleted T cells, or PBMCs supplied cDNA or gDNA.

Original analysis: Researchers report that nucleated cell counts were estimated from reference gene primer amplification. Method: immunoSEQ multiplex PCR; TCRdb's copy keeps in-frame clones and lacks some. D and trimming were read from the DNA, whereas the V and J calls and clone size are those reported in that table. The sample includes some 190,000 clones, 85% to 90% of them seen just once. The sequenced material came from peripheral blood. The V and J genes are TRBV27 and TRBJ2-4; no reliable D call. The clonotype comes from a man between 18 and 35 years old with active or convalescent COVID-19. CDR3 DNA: TGTGCCAGCAGTTTAAACTACGCAGACATTCAGTACTTC. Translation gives CASSLNYADIQYF.